This T cell receptor (beta chain) was identified during a study of blood T cell repertoires in COVID-19 (dated by TCRdb to about 2020). General notes on the study: Samples from collaborators originated in the United States, Italy and Spain and spanned both the acute and convalescent phases of COVID-19. HLA class I and class II types, where available, came from metadata supplied by the sample provider rather than from assay-based typing. The prospective study material was composed of cDNA or gDNA derived from T cells, B-cell-depleted T cells, or PBMCs. The dataset comprised deeply sampled blood TCRbeta repertoires from subjects exposed to, actively infected with, or recovered from COVID-19. Samples came from the ongoing ImmuneRACE study (first 160 participants) plus 1,254 subjects from 6 global collaborators. A de-identified subject ID, COVID-19 status, age in years and sex were almost always included in the sample metadata. The repertoires were made available in a free public database intended to serve as a resource for research on the immune response to SARS-CoV-2. Study-level results and caveats: Clinical and demographic metadata were provided uncurated, with the amount varying by source and participant.

The immunoSEQ Assay, a bias-controlled multiplex PCR, was used to amplify TCRbeta CDR3 regions from genomic DNA. In the source study's methods: The number of nucleated cells in each sample was estimated by amplification of reference gene primers within the assay. To quantify the absolute abundance of each unique TCRbeta CDR3 rearrangement, sequence reads were collapsed and filtered. Productive Simpson clonality was computed per sample as the square root of Simpson's diversity index over productive rearrangements. TCRdb's version of the immuneACCESS table is confined to in-frame rearrangements and falls short of the full clone set. An unresolved V gene accounts for under half of the shortfall where checked; the remainder is of unknown origin. Clone size and V and J calls were adopted from that table, with D and trimming inferred from the DNA. This sample gives roughly 170,000 clones in total; less than 90% of them show up just once. Under 30% of the sample is taken by the ten largest.

A word on this clone: Its specific antigen is unknown. No clone much larger than this one lies a single base away; base qualities are absent.

Each collaborating institution followed its own protocols to collect whole blood in K2EDTA tubes. For TCRbeta analysis, collaborators shipped samples as frozen whole blood, isolated PBMCs, or DNA extracted from either of those sample types. Measured from the cysteine to the phenylalanine, the CDR3 is 11 residues long. Left in the record is the CDR3 DNA by itself, 33 bases read in frame from the first base. The germline V gene (reference sequence) sets CDR1 to LNHDA and CDR2 to SQIVND. V is pared back by 5 bases and J by 7 bases, with 6 bases lying between the germline termini. The source of this sequence is a man aged 55 to 70 with acute or convalescent COVID-19. Sample: peripheral blood. The receptor chain draws on TRBV19 and TRBJ1-5, and TRBD1 may be the D gene, going by 5 matching bases. The CDR3 reads as follows: CASSQGQPQHF. Read as DNA, the sequence is TGTGCCAGTAGTCAGGGACAGCCCCAGCATTTT.